Following are 22 T cell receptor beta chains from one sample sequenced in a study of T cell responses to AZD1222 COVID-19 vaccine. Data came from immunoSEQ multiplex PCR; TCRdb stores just in-frame clones and leaves some out. The sample has tens of thousands of clones, about nine tenths seen once. Sequences were derived from peripheral blood, sampled on day 0 of AZD1222 vaccination. These receptor sequences come from an adult in good health.

In DNA form, the CDR3 reads TGTGCCAGCAGTTACGTGGGGGCCCCTAACACTGAAGCTTTCTTT. Translation: CASSYVGAPNTEAFF. V and J are TRBV6-5 and TRBJ1-1; D might be TRBD1 (6 bases). The V end lost 2 bases, the J end lost 2 bases, and 12 bases lay between the germline ends. The CDR3 consists of 15 residues. Germline V gene data show CDR1 as MNHEY and CDR2 as SVGAGI.

CDR3 sequence reads: CASSVLAGVDEQYF. CDR3 in DNA: TGTGCCAGCAGCGTCCTAGCGGGAGTGGACGAGCAGTACTTC. The chain recombines TRBV9 with TRBJ2-7, with 10 bases identical to TRBD2. J gave up 5 bases and V 2 bases, and 4 bases lay outside the gene matches. The germline gives CDR1 SGDLS, CDR2 YYNGEE. The length of the CDR3 is 14 residues. The entire variable domain, with the rest obtained from reference TRBV9 and TRBJ2-7, is as follows: DSGVTQTPKHLITATGQRVTLRCSPRSGDLSVYWYQQSLDQGLQFLIQYYNGEERAKGNILERFSAQQFPDLHSELNLSSLELGDSALYFCASSVLAGVDEQYFGPGTRLTVT.

The CDR3, as DNA: TGTGCCAGCAGCCAAGCCCGGGACAGGGGGCAGGGAGATACGCAGTATTTT. Encoded protein: CASSQARDRGQGDTQYF. The chain combines TRBV3-1 (or the pseudogene TRBV3-2) with TRBJ2-3; 12 positions agree with TRBD1. Germline CDR1 LGHDT, CDR2 YNNKEL (reference sequence). This CDR3 has 17 residues. The trim removed 1 base at V and 5 bases at J, leaving 7 bases unmatched.

This clone has just one count. DNA of the CDR3: TGTGCCAGTAGTAAGGCGGGTAGTTCCTACAATGAGCAGTTCTTC. Encoded protein: CASSKAGSSYNEQFF. The chain has TRBV19 and TRBJ2-1; TRBD2 might be the D (5 bases). From germline, CDR1 is LNHDA and CDR2 SQIVND (reference sequence). The CDR3 covers 15 residues. With 4 bases removed from V and 1 base from J, the gap between germline ends came to 11 bases.

The chain employs TRBV10-3 and TRBJ2-1; D is possibly TRBD1 or TRBD2 (6 bases each). Germline values: CDR1 ENHRY, CDR2 SYGVKD. The CDR3 length is 15 residues. The V gene lost 0 bases and the J gene lost 11 bases, with 17 bases spanning the gap. The chain's CDR3 is CAISESIDGGGKQFF. CDR3 nucleotides: TGTGCCATCAGTGAGTCGATTGATGGAGGGGGAAAGCAGTTCTTC.

The rearrangement uses TRBV7-2 and TRBJ1-3; D might be TRBD1 (5 bases). The V end was cut by 3 bases, the J end by 0 bases, with 9 bases between. The germline CDR1 and CDR2 sequences are SGHTA and FQGNSA. This CDR3 has 15 residues. The chain's CDR3 is CASSFSGSSGNTIYF. The CDR3 nucleotides read TGTGCCAGCAGCTTTTCAGGGAGCTCTGGAAACACCATATATTTT.

The chain recombines TRBV6-5 with TRBJ2-7; D remains ambiguous. V lost 6 bases and J 6 bases, leaving 15 bases between the germline ends. This CDR3 comprises 13 residues. CDR1 and CDR2 (germline): MNHEY, SVGAGI. This CDR3 reads CASSPPARPEQYF. The CDR3 DNA reads TGTGCCAGCAGCCCCCCGGCCCGACCCGAGCAGTACTTC.

This clone appeared once. The rearrangement joins TRBV5-1 to TRBJ1-2; 8 bases align to TRBD1. The CDR3 length is 15 residues. J gave up 3 bases and V 6 bases, and 10 bases lay outside the gene matches. In germline, CDR1 is SGHRS, CDR2 YFSETQ. This CDR3 reads CASTPFGTGDYGYTF. The CDR3 DNA reads as TGCGCCAGCACCCCTTTTGGGACAGGCGACTATGGCTACACCTTC.

This chain uses TRBV7-2 with TRBJ2-4; D is ambiguous. This CDR3 has 16 residues. CDR1 is SGHTA and CDR2 is FQGNSA in the germline V gene. V lost 5 bases to trimming and J lost 0 bases, with 14 bases between them. The CDR3 region is CASSVGLGLAKNIQYF. The CDR3 DNA reads TGTGCCAGCAGCGTGGGCCTAGGGCTAGCCAAAAACATTCAGTACTTC.

In this sample, this clone turned up many times. The genes are TRBV30 and TRBJ1-6; the D is unclear. CDR1 GTSNPN and CDR2 SVGIG come from the germline V gene (reference sequence). The CDR3 runs to 15 residues. V lost 2 bases, J lost 6 bases, and 14 bases lay in between. In DNA form, the CDR3 reads TGTGCCTGGAGTAGGGCAGGAAACCCTAATTCACCCCTCCACTTT. Translated: CAWSRAGNPNSPLHF.

This clone was detected once. The chain carries TRBV7-2 and TRBJ1-2; TRBD1 might be the D (6 bases). Germline assignment: CDR1 SGHTA and CDR2 FQGNSA. Deletions cut 1 base from V and 8 bases from J, with 20 bases between. The length of the CDR3 is 16 residues. Written as DNA, the CDR3 is TGTGCCAGCAGCTTAGATTCAGGGGTGGCGACGGGCGGCTACACCTTC. It yields the protein CASSLDSGVATGGYTF.

In its sample, this clone was seen once. The chain employs TRBV5-1 and TRBJ1-5; D gene uncertain. Trimming left V 0 bases short and J 3 bases short, with 13 bases between. Germline-derived CDR1 and CDR2 are SGHRS and YFSETQ. The CDR3 covers 16 residues. CDR3 sequence (DNA): TGCGCCAGCAGCTTGGATGGTGGAGGCTCCAATCAGCCCCAGCATTTT. It specifies CASSLDGGGSNQPQHF.

The rearrangement uses TRBV7-2 and TRBJ1-2; 7 bases line up with TRBD1. Germline-derived CDR1 and CDR2 are SGHTA and FQGNSA. The CDR3 consists of 14 residues. J gave up 7 bases and V 5 bases, and 10 bases lay outside the gene matches. As DNA, the CDR3 is TGTGCCAGCAGCCCCTCCCAGGGGGGCCTTGGCTACACCTTC. Translating it yields CASSPSQGGLGYTF.

The V call is TRBV18, the J call TRBJ1-4; perhaps TRBD1 as D (5 bases). V lost 3 bases and J 10 bases, leaving 21 bases between the germline ends. Germline CDR1 and CDR2: KGHSH and LQKENI. The CDR3 contains 16 residues. In nucleotides, the CDR3 is TGTGCCAGCTCACCGCGGACGCAAACAATTCAGGGAAAACTGTTTTTT. Protein sequence: CASSPRTQTIQGKLFF.

This chain uses TRBV30 with TRBJ1-3; D not certain. The germline V gene encodes CDR1 GTSNPN and CDR2 SVGIG (reference sequence). Trimming pared 2 bases from V and 0 bases from J, leaving 17 bases between. The CDR3 is 17 residues long. CDR3 sequence (DNA): TGTGCCTGGAGTCCGCACTCGACGGGGAACTCTGGAAACACCATATATTTT. This encodes CAWSPHSTGNSGNTIYF.

The chain links TRBV6-6 to TRBJ1-2; D is uncertain. Germline CDR1 and CDR2: MNHNY and SVGAGI (reference sequence). V lost 4 bases, J lost 4 bases, and 10 bases lay in between. The CDR3 runs 13 residues. This chain's CDR3 is CASSSDPGYGYTF. CDR3 sequence (DNA): TGTGCCAGCAGTTCCGACCCCGGCTATGGCTACACCTTC.

The J gene is TRBJ2-7, the V gene TRBV19, with 8 bases identical to TRBD1. After removal of 3 bases from V and 3 bases from J, the junction contained 7 bases not matched to a gene. Germline CDR1 and CDR2: LNHDA and SQIVND (reference sequence). The CDR3 is 15 residues long. CDR3 protein: CASSITDRGGYEQYF. The CDR3, as DNA: TGTGCCAGTAGTATCACAGACAGGGGAGGCTACGAGCAGTACTTC.

This sequence joins TRBV6-1 and TRBJ2-1; 8 bases fit TRBD2. The ends lost 2 bases at V and 8 bases at J; junction bases unmatched: 5. Germline assignment: CDR1 MNHNS and CDR2 SASEGT. The CDR3 consists of 14 residues. CDR3 DNA: TGTGCCAGCAGTGAACTCCGACTAGCGCATGAGCAGTTCTTC. Amino acid sequence: CASSELRLAHEQFF.

The count of this clone is one. The chain uses TRBV3-1 (or the pseudogene TRBV3-2) and TRBJ1-1; possibly TRBD1 for D (6 bases). Germline loops: CDR1 LGHDT, CDR2 YNNKEL (reference sequence). The CDR3 extends over 11 amino acids. Trimming pared 6 bases from V and 8 bases from J, leaving 10 bases between. CDR3 DNA: TGTGCCAGCAGACGGGACAACGAAGCTTTCTTT. This encodes CASRRDNEAFF.

The chain employs TRBV3-1 (or the pseudogene TRBV3-2) and TRBJ2-1, with D unresolved. The V end lost 0 bases, the J end lost 0 bases, and 6 bases lay between the germline ends. Germline-derived CDR1 and CDR2 are LGHDT and YNNKEL (reference sequence). This CDR3 region has 15 residues. In DNA form, the CDR3 reads TGTGCCAGCAGCCAAGACAGGAGCTCCTACAATGAGCAGTTCTTC. As protein: CASSQDRSSYNEQFF.

This clone appeared once. The CDR3 loop is CASSYSSKAEAFF. In DNA, the CDR3 is TGTGCCAGCAGTTACTCGAGTAAGGCTGAAGCTTTCTTT. This sequence joins TRBV6-5 and TRBJ1-1; D is unresolved. Trimming removed 0 bases from V and 6 bases from J, with 8 bases in between. Germline CDR1 is MNHEY and CDR2 is SVGAGI. The CDR3 has 13 amino acids.

V usage is TRBV10-3 and J usage is TRBJ1-2; D uncertain. Trimming removed 3 bases from V and 6 bases from J, with 20 bases in between. There are 16 residues in the CDR3. Per the germline V gene, CDR1 is ENHRY and CDR2 is SYGVKD. Here the CDR3 reads CAISDYGEEVAHGYTF. For the CDR3, the DNA is TGTGCCATCAGTGATTACGGGGAGGAAGTGGCACATGGCTACACCTTC.